This T cell receptor beta chain was sequenced in a study of T cell changes during pregnancy in multiple sclerosis. On this clone: An end of the junction differs from the germline gene, which may be a read error.

This CDR3 is built from 15 residues. The germline V gene has CDR1 MRHNA and CDR2 SNTAGT. TCRdb's copy holds only in-frame clones and misses some; the assay was immunoSEQ multiplex PCR. Of 30,000 to 35,000 clones listed, roughly nine tenths are singletons. This specimen was CD8+ T cells from peripheral blood mononuclear cells, taken before pregnancy. The genes are TRBV6-4 and TRBJ2-3, with 9 bases aligning to TRBD2. The TCR sequence derives from a female donor with multiple sclerosis, enrolled in a pregnancy study. This CDR3 is CASSNSSGGTDTQYF. DNA for the CDR3: TGTGCCAGCAGTAACTCGAGCGGGGGGACAGATACGCAGTATTTT.